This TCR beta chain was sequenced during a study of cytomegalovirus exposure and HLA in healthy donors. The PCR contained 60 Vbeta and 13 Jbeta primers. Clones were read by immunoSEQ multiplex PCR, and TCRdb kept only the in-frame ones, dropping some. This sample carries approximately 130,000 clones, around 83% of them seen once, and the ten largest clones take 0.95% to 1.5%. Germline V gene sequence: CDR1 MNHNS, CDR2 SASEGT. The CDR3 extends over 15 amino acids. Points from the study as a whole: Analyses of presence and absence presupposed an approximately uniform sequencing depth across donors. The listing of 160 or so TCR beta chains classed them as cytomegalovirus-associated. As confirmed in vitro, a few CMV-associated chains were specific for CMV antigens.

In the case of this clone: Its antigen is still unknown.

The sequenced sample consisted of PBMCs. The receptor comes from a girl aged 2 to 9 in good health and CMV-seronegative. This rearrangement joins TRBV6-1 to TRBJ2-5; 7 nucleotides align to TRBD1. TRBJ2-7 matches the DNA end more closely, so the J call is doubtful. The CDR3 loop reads CASSEAGTVSYEQYF. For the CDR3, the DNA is TGTGCCAGCAGTGAGGCCGGGACAGTCTCCTACGAGCAGTACTTC.